This T cell receptor beta chain derives from a study of shared clonotypes between healthy human individuals (TCRdb year 2020). About the investigation overall: A few men and a couple of women, aged 18 to 49 years, made up the cohort. Per donor, leukapheresis produced somewhere between about 0.8 and 9.5 billion PBMCs. For each donor, CD4 naive and CD4 memory were each run on three plates, CD8 naive on two plates, and CD8 memory on one plate. To increase sequencing depth and limit assay-specific biases, TCR repertoire library preparation and sequencing were carried out by different laboratories using diverse techniques. Blood TCR repertoires of five healthy adults were deeply sequenced to estimate repertoire size and the extent of clonotype sharing between individuals. Results the study describes overall, beyond this receptor: Naive subsets generally had larger estimated clonotype richness than memory subsets did. Sharing across several donors was observed for approximately 4.6% of naive CD4, under 4% of naive CD8, 2% to 2.5% of memory CD4, and approximately 0.41% of memory CD8 clonotypes. Sampling was restricted to blood, and TCR repertoires in tissues likely differ from the TCR repertoires found in blood. Pairwise subsampling indicated that sequencing depth was expected to affect the degree of clonotype sharing among donors. Because the study included a small number of donors, the genetic and exposure-history diversity represented was limited. Rarefaction of sorted-subset datasets indicated incomplete sequencing despite the large sequencing depth. Compared with non-shared clonotypes, the clonotypes found in all four sorted-subset donors had higher generation probabilities.

In the germline V gene, CDR1 corresponds to SQVTM and CDR2 to ANQGSEA. The cysteine opens and the phenylalanine closes a CDR3 of 15 amino acids. The entry retains the CDR3 DNA only, 45 bases that are in frame from base 1. Unmatched junction bases come to 5, with V trimmed by 0 bases and J by 6 bases. Using the deep immunoSEQ assay, multiplex PCR amplified TCR CDR3 regions from genomic DNA. Extracted genomic DNA from each cell subset was distributed evenly across all wells of several immunoSEQ 96-well plates, and each plate was treated as a replicate. For sorted subsets, around 200 ng genomic DNA, equal to 25,000 to 35,000 T cell genomes, was loaded into each replicate PCR. Purified libraries were quantified with a Qubit 3.0 fluorometer, sized on a Bioanalyzer 2100, and re-quantified with the KAPA Library Quantification kit. Every immunoSEQ 96-well plate was sequenced on a dedicated single-read 150-cycle Illumina NextSeq 550 flow cell. For the original study's pipeline: The immunoSEQ output contained only junctional sequences without quality scores, so filtering could not match that applied to full-length reads. Sequences were annotated with PyIR, a Python wrapper for IgBLAST v1.9, and V/J genes and CDR3 were assigned using IMGT germline references. Reads with weak V/J assignments (E-value above 1e-6), missing CDR3, stop codons, out-of-frame junctions, or ambiguous translated residues were removed. V3J clonotypes were defined by identical inferred V gene, J gene, and CDR3 amino acid sequence. The percentage overlap between two repertoires was calculated by dividing the number of shared unique clonotypes by the size of the smaller repertoire. Richness of each repertoire was evaluated using RTK rarefaction, the Chao1 estimator, and Recon v2.1 estimates of unobserved clonotypes. For all TCRbeta clonotypes obtained by the gDNA method from a handful of donors, generation probabilities were computed with OLGA. TCRdb stores this immuneACCESS table with in-frame sequences only. Part of the clones is absent; in the studies checked, under half of the shortfall reflects unresolved V genes, and no reason is known for the rest. The V and J calls and clone size come from that table; D and trimming were worked out from the DNA. This sample comprises 780,000 or so clones, 72% of them detected only once. The ten largest clones capture about 1.8% of the sample.

Donors were healthy HIV-negative adults with no recently reported acute infections or vaccinations. Only Caucasian adults living in Nashville, Tennessee, USA were represented among the donors. CD4+ T cells were enriched by magnetic negative selection, after which naive cells were positively selected on CD45RA and the negative fraction was taken as the memory subset. Blood was collected by leukapheresis, and PBMCs were isolated by Ficoll-Histopaque density gradient centrifugation and then cryopreserved in liquid nitrogen vapor phase. Analytical flow cytometry was used to check the purity and quantity of each magnetically sorted T cell population. Genomic DNA was isolated from each sorted fraction and quantified by UV absorbance on a Nanodrop 2000c. Worth noting for this clone: The target of this receptor is not known. Base-call qualities are not available, and no considerably larger clone is one nucleotide away.

The sequence links TRBV29-1 to TRBJ2-3; 11 bases in the middle match TRBD2. The sequencing sample was made of memory CD4+ T cells sorted from blood. The sample's cell subset or site label, in plain terms: CD45RA-negative fraction. This clonotype was sampled from a woman aged 25-40 years in good health. CDR3 reads: CSVEDQLAGVDTQYF. The sequenced DNA is TGCAGCGTTGAAGATCAACTAGCGGGAGTGGATACGCAGTATTTT.